The 15 T cell receptor beta chains below were found in one sample sequenced in a study of blood T cell repertoires in COVID-19. The protocol was immunoSEQ multiplex PCR, while the TCRdb copy is restricted to in-frame clones and leaves out a portion. The sample holds under 150,000 clones, around 81% seen once. Sequencing was carried out using peripheral blood. The receptors originated from a woman aged 55 to 70 with active or convalescent COVID-19.

The chain has TRBV2 and TRBJ2-7; D not certain. Trimming took 4 bases from V and 2 from J, leaving 9 bases between them. CDR3 length: 13 residues. The V gene's germline CDR1 is SNHLY and CDR2 FYNNEI. The CDR3 bases are TGTGCCAGCAGTGGACTGCATACCTACGAGCAGTACGTC. It is translated as CASSGLHTYEQYV.

The chain has TRBV5-6 and TRBJ2-5; 9 positions agree with TRBD1. The CDR3 is 16 amino acids. The ends lost 1 base at V and 4 bases at J; junction bases unmatched: 8. The germline gives CDR1 SGHDT, CDR2 YYEEEE. CDR3 sequence reads: CASSLIWDRVVETQYF. The CDR3 coding sequence is TGTGCCAGCAGCTTGATTTGGGACAGGGTAGTAGAGACCCAGTACTTC.

Remarks on this clone: Distinct nucleotide sequences in the sample also encode this CDR3. This chain uses TRBV15 with TRBJ1-3; a possible D gene is TRBD1 (5 bases). This CDR3 is built from 18 residues. Deletions cut 8 bases from V and 0 bases from J, with 23 bases between. CDR1 is LNHNV and CDR2 is YYDKDF in the germline V gene (reference sequence). CDR3 DNA: TGTGCCACCGGCGGGGGGGTTGTAGCGGCCTCCTCTGGAAACACCATATATTTT. This sequence encodes CATGGGVVAASSGNTIYF.

This clone turned up a few times. This chain links TRBV19 with TRBJ1-5; a weak D match, TRBD1 (5 bases). The ends were cut back, 5 bases at V and 3 bases at J, with 11 bases in the middle. CDR1 is LNHDA and CDR2 is SQIVND in the germline V gene (reference sequence). The CDR3 consists of 14 residues. CDR3: CASSLTGPNQPQHF. CDR3 DNA sequence: TGTGCCAGTAGTCTCACAGGCCCCAATCAGCCCCAGCATTTT.

V and J are TRBV6-2 or TRBV6-3 and TRBJ1-5; D is undetermined. The germline gives CDR1 MNHEY, CDR2 SVGEGT. This CDR3 region has 13 residues. The ends were cut back, 4 bases at V and 7 bases at J, with 11 bases in the middle. The chain's CDR3 is CASSSPTGQPQHF. CDR3 nucleotides: TGTGCCAGCAGTTCCCCGACCGGGCAGCCCCAGCATTTT.

This chain uses TRBV28 with TRBJ1-3, with TRBD1 matching over 7 bases. This CDR3 is 13 amino acids long. Germline trimming cut 9 bases from V and 4 bases from J; bases unmatched to any gene: 6. From germline, CDR1 is MDHEN and CDR2 SYDVKM. The CDR3 DNA sequence: TGTGCCAGTATGACAGGGTCCGGAAACACCATATATTTT. Its protein is CASMTGSGNTIYF.

The sample holds a few counts of this clone. V and J are TRBV19 and TRBJ1-1; possible D gene TRBD1, 5 bases. The V and J ends lost 5 bases and 7 bases respectively, with 23 bases between them. Looked up from germline, CDR1 is LNHDA and CDR2 is SQIVND (reference sequence). The CDR3 covers 16 residues. The chain's CDR3 is CASSWGGAKTAREAFF. The CDR3 DNA sequence: TGTGCCAGTAGTTGGGGAGGGGCGAAAACAGCCCGTGAAGCTTTCTTT.

In the case of this clone: This specimen includes other DNA sequences encoding the same CDR3. The rearrangement links TRBV11-2 to TRBJ2-7, with a tentative D call TRBD1 (5 bases). Germline V CDR1 and CDR2: SGHAT, FQNNGV. The V end lost 5 bases, the J end lost 3 bases, and 8 bases lay between the germline ends. There are 12 residues in the CDR3. The CDR3 sequence: CASSRQGYEQYF. CDR3 bases: TGTGCCAGCAGCCGCCAGGGCTACGAGCAGTACTTC.

This chain uses TRBV6-2 or TRBV6-3 with TRBJ2-7; tentatively, D is TRBD2 (7 bases). Looked up from germline, CDR1 is MNHEY and CDR2 is SVGEGT. The CDR3 consists of 15 residues. The germline V and J ends were trimmed by 2 bases and 0 bases, with 11 bases remaining between them. The CDR3: CASSYRGASSYEQYF. CDR3 nucleotides: TGTGCCAGCAGTTACCGGGGGGCGAGCTCCTACGAGCAGTACTTC.

This clone was counted only a few times. The chain carries TRBV5-1 and TRBJ2-7; tentatively, D is TRBD2 (5 bases). The CDR3 is made up of 15 amino acids. The germline V and J ends were trimmed by 4 bases and 0 bases, with 14 bases remaining between them. Germline assignment: CDR1 SGHRS and CDR2 YFSETQ. The CDR3 loop reads CASSSLTGSSYEQYF. The CDR3 region has the DNA TGCGCCAGCAGCAGCCTGACGGGGAGCTCCTACGAGCAGTACTTC.

This rearrangement joins TRBV27 to TRBJ1-2; 8 bases fit TRBD1. The CDR3 runs 14 residues. The germline CDR1 and CDR2 sequences are MNHEY and SMNVEV (reference sequence). With 5 bases clipped from V and 7 bases from J, the junction kept 9 bases outside the gene matches. CDR3 region: CASSPRTGRSGYTF. The CDR3 DNA is TGTGCCAGCAGTCCCCGGACAGGGAGGTCTGGCTACACCTTC.

The rearrangement links TRBV2 to TRBJ2-1; 7 bases line up with TRBD2. Trimming removed 6 bases from V and 6 bases from J; junction bases left unmatched: 8. The CDR3 totals 14 residues. The germline gives CDR1 SNHLY, CDR2 FYNNEI. CDR3 DNA: TGTGCCAGCAGAGGGATACTAGCGATCAATGAGCAGTTCTTC. Amino acid sequence: CASRGILAINEQFF. The full variable domain, its missing parts supplied by reference TRBV2 and TRBJ2-1, is EPEVTQTPSHQVTQMGQEVILRCVPISNHLYFYWYRQILGQKVEFLVSFYNNEISEKSEIFDDQFSVERPDGSNFTLKIRSTKLEDSAMYFCASRGILAINEQFFGPGTRLTVL.

The chain carries TRBV6-5 and TRBJ1-5, with D perhaps matching TRBD1 (6 bases). CDR3 length: 13 amino acids. The germline gives CDR1 MNHEY, CDR2 SVGAGI. V lost 9 bases, J lost 6 bases, and 15 bases lay in between. The CDR3 protein is CASGQFLGQPQHF. The CDR3 DNA reads as TGTGCCAGTGGACAGTTTTTGGGTCAGCCCCAGCATTTT.

This clone was seen a few times. This chain links TRBV6-5 with TRBJ1-5, with D possibly TRBD1 on 5 matching bases. V was clipped by 8 bases and J by 4 bases, with 12 bases between them. The CDR3 length is 13 residues. Germline loops: CDR1 MNHEY, CDR2 SVGAGI. CDR3 sequence (DNA): TGTGCCAGCTGTTCAGGGTGGAATCAGCCCCAGCATTTT. This translates into CASCSGWNQPQHF.

Turning to this clone: At one end, the junction sequence differs from germline, possibly due to a read error. This chain links TRBV7-2 with TRBJ2-4; 8 bases align to TRBD1. The CDR3 is 14 residues long. Looked up from germline, CDR1 is SGHTA and CDR2 is FQGNSA. The CDR3 DNA reads as TGTGCCAGCAGCCCGGACAGGGCCATAAACATTCAGTACTTC. Translated: CASSPDRAINIQYF. The full variable domain, with the rest looked up from reference TRBV7-2 and TRBJ2-4, is GAGVSQSPSNKVTEKGKDVELRCDPISGHTALYWYRQSLGQGLEFLIYFQGNSAPDKSGLPSDRFSAERTGGSVSTLTIQRTQQEDSAVYLCASSPDRAINIQYFGAGTRLSVL.